The rows below give T cell receptor beta chains drawn from one sample of a study of monozygotic twins with cystic fibrosis. Sequencing was performed with immunoSEQ multiplex PCR; in TCRdb, only in-frame clones are kept and a portion is missing. Of about 22,000 clones listed, about 83% are singletons. Source material: blood. The receptors were sampled from a woman aged 25 to 45 with cystic fibrosis. The CDR3 runs from the conserved cysteine through the conserved F or W. A D gene is named only where the DNA matches it firmly. A clone size is listed for some rows: how often the clone was seen (once, few, many), or a class if it is expanded.

v_call	clone_size	d_call	j_call	cdr3_aa	cdr3_nt
TRBV5-6	.	TRBD2	TRBJ2-3	CASSLLTGGPTDTQYF	TGTGCCAGCAGCTTGTTAACGGGGGGGCCGACAGATACGCAGTATTTT
TRBV28	.	.	TRBJ1-1	CASSLGQINTEAFF	TGTGCCAGCAGTTTAGGACAGATTAACACTGAAGCTTTCTTT
TRBV7-6	once	.	TRBJ1-1	CASSLGIGNTEAFF	TGTGCCAGCAGCTTAGGAATTGGGAACACTGAAGCTTTCTTT
TRBV6-1	.	.	TRBJ1-5	CASSVTGYQPQHF	TGTGCCAGCAGTGTAACAGGCTATCAGCCCCAGCATTTT
TRBV10-3	.	.	TRBJ1-1	CAISEGREGRDTEAFF	TGTGCCATCAGTGAGGGACGGGAAGGGAGGGACACTGAAGCTTTCTTT
TRBV9	.	TRBD1	TRBJ1-3	CASSPLTGMAGNTIYF	TGTGCCAGCAGCCCTTTGACAGGGATGGCTGGAAACACCATATATTTT
TRBV2	.	.	TRBJ1-2	CASSRQQGSYGYTF	TGTGCCAGCAGCAGACAGCAGGGGAGCTATGGCTACACCTTC
TRBV29-1	.	TRBD1	TRBJ1-1	CSAAGQGAGNAEAFF	TGCAGCGCCGCGGGACAGGGGGCTGGTAATGCTGAAGCTTTCTTT
TRBV4-3	.	TRBD1	TRBJ2-7	CASSQDWRDRDLPYEQYF	TGCGCCAGCAGCCAAGATTGGAGGGACAGGGATCTACCCTACGAGCAGTACTTC
TRBV7-6	.	.	TRBJ2-3	CASSLSDSTDTQYF	TGTGCCAGCAGCTTGAGCGACAGCACAGATACGCAGTATTTT
TRBV5-1	few	.	TRBJ1-1	CASSLVWAGDTEAFF	TGCGCCAGCAGCTTGGTATGGGCAGGGGACACTGAAGCTTTCTTT
TRBV9	.	.	TRBJ1-1	CASSAQGANTEAFF	TGTGCCAGCAGCGCACAGGGCGCGAACACTGAAGCTTTCTTT
TRBV11-2	.	TRBD2	TRBJ2-7	CASSLASGGYEQYF	TGTGCCAGCAGCTTAGCCTCGGGGGGGTACGAGCAGTACTTC
TRBV5-6	.	.	TRBJ2-7	CASRYAETDYEQYF	TGTGCCAGCAGGTACGCCGAGACAGACTACGAGCAGTACTTC
TRBV2	.	.	TRBJ2-7	CASSEEAAGQYF	TGTGCCAGCAGTGAAGAGGCGGCAGGGCAGTACTTC
TRBV11-2	.	TRBD2	TRBJ2-1	CASSLLAGGPEQFF	TGTGCCAGCAGCCTACTAGCGGGGGGGCCGGAGCAGTTCTTC
TRBV29-1	once	.	TRBJ1-1	CSVEVSVQDTEAFF	TGCAGCGTTGAAGTCTCGGTACAGGACACTGAAGCTTTCTTT
TRBV10-3	.	.	TRBJ2-2	CAIEASANTGELFF	TGTGCCATCGAGGCATCCGCGAACACCGGGGAGCTGTTTTTT
TRBV5-1	once	.	TRBJ1-5	CANRPGYHRNQPQHF	TGCGCCAATCGCCCTGGGTACCACCGCAATCAGCCCCAGCATTTT
TRBV6-1	.	.	TRBJ1-1	CASSVKSGVNTEAFF	TGTGCCAGCAGTGTGAAATCCGGGGTGAACACTGAAGCTTTCTTT
TRBV4-1	.	.	TRBJ1-4	CASSQGPVHNEKLFF	TGCGCCAGCAGCCAAGGACCCGTACATAATGAAAAACTGTTTTTT
TRBV5-4	.	.	TRBJ1-6	CASSQTVTENSPLHF	TGTGCCAGCAGCCAGACTGTTACGGAAAATTCACCCCTCCACTTT
TRBV11-2	few	TRBD2	TRBJ2-1	CASSLRGGAVENGKEQFF	TGTGCCAGCAGCCTCCGGGGGGGGGCGGTAGAGAACGGCAAGGAGCAGTTCTTC
TRBV30	.	TRBD1	TRBJ1-1	CAWKSRDRDTEAFF	TGTGCCTGGAAGAGCCGGGACAGGGACACTGAAGCTTTCTTT
TRBV6-1	.	.	TRBJ1-4	CASSGGHGVNEKLFF	TGTGCCAGCAGCGGGGGTCACGGGGTTAATGAAAAACTGTTTTTT
TRBV6-5	few	.	TRBJ2-2	CASSYGLPGELFF	TGTGCCAGCAGTTACGGGTTACCCGGGGAGCTGTTTTTT
TRBV4-1	.	.	TRBJ1-2	CASSQDPSGRNYGYTF	TGCGCCAGCAGCCAAGATCCATCCGGGAGAAACTATGGCTACACCTTC